The 21 T cell receptor beta chains below all came from one sample that was sequenced in a study of Tregs in tolerant kidney transplant recipients. Assay: immunoSEQ multiplex PCR; the TCRdb copy retains only in-frame clones and omits some. The sample table includes some 30,000 clones. Related graft donors supplied nonmyeloablative bone marrow transplants, and mixed chimerism was transient. This sample comprised CD4+ T cells from blood (PBMCs), obtained 24 months after the transplant. These receptors originate from a human patient who received a combined kidney and bone marrow transplant. Some of the T cells may derive from the graft donor.

Concerning this clone: The read terminates 3 residues before the CDR3 end, so the remaining end is supplied by the germline J gene. This chain uses TRBV5-1 with TRBJ2-1; TRBD2 aligns across 13 bases. With V trimmed by 0 bases and J by 4 bases, 7 bases remained unmatched. Germline CDR1 is SGHRS and CDR2 is YFSETQ. The CDR3 extends over 18 amino acids. The CDR3 sequence: CASSLDPLAGGGYNEQFF. The sequenced CDR3 bases are TGCGCCAGCAGCTTGGACCCACTAGCGGGAGGGGGTTACAATGAG. The full variable domain, completed using reference TRBV5-1 and TRBJ2-1, is KAGVTQTPRYLIKTRGQQVTLSCSPISGHRSVSWYQQTPGQGLQFLFEYFSETQRNKGNFPGRFSGRQFSNSRSEMNVSTLELGDSALYLCASSLDPLAGGGYNEQFFGPGTRLTVL.

About this clone itself: The CDR3 end is not reached by the read, which stops 3 residues before it; the germline J gene fills it in. The genes are TRBV7-9 and TRBJ2-2; 9 nucleotides agree with TRBD1. After removal of 8 bases from V and 4 bases from J, the junction contained 8 bases not matched to a gene. CDR1 is SEHNR and CDR2 is FQNEAQ in the germline V gene (reference sequence). This CDR3 is built from 15 residues. The CDR3 protein is CASLGTGLITGELFF. CDR3 DNA (partial): TGTGCCAGCTTAGGGACAGGGTTGATCACCGGGGAG.

Worth noting for this clone: Other DNA sequences in the same sample also yield this CDR3. CDR3 sequence reads: CASSGVSEKLFF. The CDR3 bases that were read are TGTGCCAGCAGTGGCGTTAGTGAAAAA. This chain uses TRBV2 with TRBJ1-4; D unclear. The read falls 3 residues short of the CDR3 end, and the missing part is taken from the germline J gene. The CDR3 consists of 12 residues. Deletions cut 4 bases from V and 7 bases from J, with 7 bases between. The V gene's germline CDR1 is SNHLY and CDR2 FYNNEI. Using reference TRBV2 and TRBJ1-4 for the parts outside the CDR3, the full variable domain is EPEVTQTPSHQVTQMGQEVILRCVPISNHLYFYWYRQILGQKVEFLVSFYNNEISEKSEIFDDQFSVERPDGSNFTLKIRSTKLEDSAMYFCASSGVSEKLFFGSGTQLSVL.

Concerning this clone: From the germline J gene comes the end of the CDR3, since the read stops 3 residues before it. The V and J genes are TRBV20-1 and TRBJ1-5; 8 bases line up with TRBD1. Germline assignment: CDR1 DFQATT and CDR2 SNEGSKA (reference sequence). Germline trimming cut 6 bases from V and 1 base from J; bases unmatched to any gene: 8. This CDR3 is 15 amino acids long. CDR3 in amino acids: CSAPSQGASNQPQHF. The covered CDR3 bases are TGCAGTGCCCCATCCCAGGGGGCGAGCAATCAGCCC.

CDR3 sequence reads: CASSWTSGVTDTQYF. The CDR3 bases that were read are TGTGCCAGCAGTTGGACTAGCGGCGTCACAGATACG. The chain combines TRBV2 with TRBJ2-3; 10 bases line up with TRBD2. The CDR3 end lies 3 residues beyond the end of the read and is filled in from the germline J gene. After removal of 5 bases from V and 2 bases from J, the junction contained 4 bases not matched to a gene. The CDR3 length is 15 residues. CDR1 is SNHLY and CDR2 is FYNNEI in the germline V gene. Using reference TRBV2 and TRBJ2-3 for the parts outside the CDR3, the full variable domain is EPEVTQTPSHQVTQMGQEVILRCVPISNHLYFYWYRQILGQKVEFLVSFYNNEISEKSEIFDDQFSVERPDGSNFTLKIRSTKLEDSAMYFCASSWTSGVTDTQYFGPGTRLTVL.

Details on this clone: The read is 3 residues too short to cover the CDR3 end, so that end is filled in from the germline J gene. This sequence joins TRBV20-1 and TRBJ2-2, with D tentatively TRBD2 (6 bases). The CDR3 covers 15 residues. Looked up from germline, CDR1 is DFQATT and CDR2 is SNEGSKA (reference sequence). The V end was cut by 3 bases, the J end by 5 bases, with 16 bases between. The CDR3 loop reads CSASRLARGTGELFF. Partial CDR3 DNA: TGCAGTGCTAGCCGGCTAGCGAGAGGGACCGGGGAG.

Note on this clone: The read halts 3 residues ahead of the CDR3 end, with the missing end drawn from the germline J gene. The chain links TRBV2 to TRBJ2-7, with 8 bases identical to TRBD2. Germline loops: CDR1 SNHLY, CDR2 FYNNEI. V lost 0 bases and J lost 3; bases outside the gene matches: 7. This CDR3 comprises 16 residues. The covered CDR3 bases are TGTGCCAGCAGTGAAGCCGGGAGCGGGAGTAGCTACGAG. It is translated as CASSEAGSGSSYE. The entire CDR3 protein is CASSEAGSGSSYEQYF.

Concerning this clone itself: Read data end 3 residues before the CDR3 end; the end is taken from the germline J gene. V usage is TRBV18 and J usage is TRBJ1-1, with a tentative D call TRBD1 (6 bases). The V end lost 3 bases, the J end lost 2 bases, and 16 bases lay between the germline ends. Germline V CDR1 and CDR2: KGHSH, LQKENI. There are 16 residues in the CDR3. CDR3 residues: CASSPNERQDNTEAFF. The DNA read from the CDR3 is TGTGCCAGCTCACCCAACGAACGACAGGACAACACTGAA.

Notes on this clone: The read ends 3 residues shy of where the CDR3 ends; the end is completed using the germline J gene. The chain uses TRBV29-1 and TRBJ2-1, with D unclear. The CDR3 totals 12 residues. Germline-derived CDR1 and CDR2 are SQVTM and ANQGSEA. V gave up 3 bases and J gave up 6 bases, with 9 bases separating them. The DNA read from the CDR3 is TGCAGCGTTGAGCGTCCCGGCAATGAG. Protein: CSVERPGNE. The full-length CDR3 reads as CSVERPGNEQFF.

Considering frequency, this clone is medium-sized. The read comes to an end 3 residues before the CDR3 does, leaving the germline J gene to fill in the end. The genes are TRBV5-1 and TRBJ2-5; D is uncertain. V lost 2 bases and J lost 5, with 10 bases in between. Germline values: CDR1 SGHRS, CDR2 YFSETQ. The CDR3 runs to 13 residues. The CDR3 sequence: CASSFGSKETQYF. Partial CDR3 DNA: TGCGCCAGCAGCTTCGGGTCCAAGGAGACC.

About this clone: The CDR3 extends 3 residues past the end of the read, so its final part is completed from the germline J gene. The V call is TRBV12-3 or TRBV12-4, the J call TRBJ1-5; no reliable D call. The CDR3 length is 16 residues. V was trimmed by 4 bases and J by 0 bases, leaving 13 bases between them. The part of the CDR3 DNA that was read is TGTGCCAGCAGTTATACGGGCGGGGATAGCAATCAGCCC. It codes for CASSYTGGDSNQP. The CDR3 as a whole reads CASSYTGGDSNQPQHF.

Note on this clone: The read stops 3 residues short of the end of the CDR3; the missing end is completed from the germline J gene. The genes are TRBV19 and TRBJ1-5, with 9 bases lining up with TRBD1. The germline CDR1 and CDR2 sequences are LNHDA and SQIVND (reference sequence). The CDR3 loop spans 17 amino acids. V lost 7 bases and J lost 2; bases outside the gene matches: 12. CDR3 in amino acids: CASTNQAGQGGNQPQHF. Partial CDR3 DNA: TGTGCCAGTACCAACCAAGCGGGACAGGGAGGCAATCAGCCC.

A remark on this clone: Read sequence stops 3 residues before the CDR3 end, and the germline J gene provides the missing end. The J gene is TRBJ2-7, the V gene TRBV20-1; 7 positions agree with TRBD2. Germline V gene sequence: CDR1 DFQATT, CDR2 SNEGSKA (reference sequence). Trimming took 0 bases from V and 6 from J; bases not matched to a gene: 8. The CDR3 runs to 14 residues. Incomplete CDR3 DNA: TGCAGTGCTAGAGATAGGACTAGTCCCCTCGAG. Its translation is CSARDRTSPLE. The CDR3 in full is CSARDRTSPLEQYF.

As for this clone: The missing CDR3 end, 3 residues past where the read stops, is filled in from the germline J gene. This sequence joins TRBV7-2 and TRBJ2-3, with D perhaps matching TRBD2 (5 bases). This CDR3 spans 12 amino acids. V lost 5 bases and J lost 5, with 8 bases in between. CDR1 is SGHTA and CDR2 is FQGNSA in the germline V gene. The CDR3 bases that were read are TGTGCCAGCAGCCTAGGACTAGATACG. Protein product: CASSLGLDT. The entire CDR3 reads CASSLGLDTQYF.

In the case of this clone: With the read ending 3 residues before the CDR3 end, the germline J gene is used to fill in that end. This rearrangement joins TRBV20-1 to TRBJ2-1, with 7 bases fitting TRBD1. This CDR3 region has 15 residues. Germline lookup yields CDR1 DFQATT and CDR2 SNEGSKA (reference sequence). The J segment lost 4 bases and the V segment lost 6 bases, leaving 12 bases of the junction unmatched. CDR3 DNA, as far as it was read: TGCAGTGCAAAAGCCCCCCAGACAGGGTACAATGAG. Encoded protein: CSAKAPQTGYNE. The whole CDR3 reads CSAKAPQTGYNEQFF.

As to this clone: The sequence runs out 3 residues before the end of the CDR3; the remainder is reconstructed from the germline J gene. V and J are TRBV18 and TRBJ1-1; weak D call: TRBD1 (6 bases). CDR1 and CDR2 (germline): KGHSH, LQKENI. Trimming took 6 bases from V and 3 from J, leaving 11 bases between them. The CDR3 sequence is 13 residues long. CDR3 region: CASSLNRDTEAFF. The covered CDR3 bases are TGTGCCAGCTCCCTCAACAGGGACACTGAA.

A note on this clone: The observed sequence ends 3 residues before the CDR3 terminus, with the missing tail filled in from the germline J gene. The chain has TRBV20-1 and TRBJ1-4, with no clear D. Trimming shortened V by 0 bases and J by 5 bases, and 10 bases separated the two germline ends. The CDR3 is 14 residues long. CDR1 and CDR2 (germline): DFQATT, SNEGSKA (reference sequence). Partial CDR3 DNA: TGCAGTGCTAGAGACAAGTTAACAAATGAAAAA. Translation: CSARDKLTNEK. The full CDR3 reads CSARDKLTNEKLFF.

On this clone: Read coverage stops 3 residues before the CDR3 terminus; the germline J gene supplies the remainder. The chain recombines TRBV7-9 with TRBJ2-7, with TRBD1 as a possible D gene (6 bases). This CDR3 region has 14 residues. CDR1 SEHNR and CDR2 FQNEAQ come from the germline V gene (reference sequence). V lost 2 bases and J lost 2, with 10 bases in between. The sequenced part of the CDR3 DNA is TGTGCCAGCAGCTTAACAGGGAAGCCCTACGAG. Amino acids: CASSLTGKPYE. Given in full, the CDR3 is CASSLTGKPYEQYF.

On this clone: The observed sequence ends 3 residues before the CDR3 terminus, with the missing tail filled in from the germline J gene. This chain links TRBV19 with TRBJ2-6; 10 bases agree with TRBD1. With V trimmed by 5 bases and J by 4 bases, 11 bases remained unmatched. CDR1 and CDR2 (germline): LNHDA, SQIVND (reference sequence). This CDR3 has 18 amino acids. CDR3 region: CASSFFLGTGAGANVLTF. The part of the CDR3 DNA that was read is TGTGCCAGTAGTTTTTTTCTAGGGACAGGGGCCGGGGCCAACGTC.

Remarks on this clone: The read terminates 3 residues before the CDR3 end, so the remaining end is supplied by the germline J gene. The chain has TRBV5-1 and TRBJ2-1, with 8 bases fitting TRBD2. The CDR3 covers 13 residues. Trimming at V came to 5 bases and at J to 6 bases, leaving 4 bases not matched to a gene. Germline CDR1 SGHRS, CDR2 YFSETQ. The DNA read from the CDR3 is TGCGCCAGCAGTTCTGCGGGGGGCAATGAG. As protein: CASSSAGGNE. The whole CDR3 is CASSSAGGNEQFF.

On this clone itself: The read ends 3 residues shy of where the CDR3 ends; the end is completed using the germline J gene. This chain links TRBV19 with TRBJ1-5, with 8 bases aligning to TRBD1. With 6 bases clipped from V and 0 bases from J, the junction kept 10 bases outside the gene matches. Germline assignment: CDR1 LNHDA and CDR2 SQIVND (reference sequence). The length of the CDR3 is 17 residues. The CDR3 protein is CASRTGTGYISNQPQHF. The part of the CDR3 DNA that was read is TGTGCCAGTAGAACCGGGACAGGATATATTAGCAATCAGCCC.